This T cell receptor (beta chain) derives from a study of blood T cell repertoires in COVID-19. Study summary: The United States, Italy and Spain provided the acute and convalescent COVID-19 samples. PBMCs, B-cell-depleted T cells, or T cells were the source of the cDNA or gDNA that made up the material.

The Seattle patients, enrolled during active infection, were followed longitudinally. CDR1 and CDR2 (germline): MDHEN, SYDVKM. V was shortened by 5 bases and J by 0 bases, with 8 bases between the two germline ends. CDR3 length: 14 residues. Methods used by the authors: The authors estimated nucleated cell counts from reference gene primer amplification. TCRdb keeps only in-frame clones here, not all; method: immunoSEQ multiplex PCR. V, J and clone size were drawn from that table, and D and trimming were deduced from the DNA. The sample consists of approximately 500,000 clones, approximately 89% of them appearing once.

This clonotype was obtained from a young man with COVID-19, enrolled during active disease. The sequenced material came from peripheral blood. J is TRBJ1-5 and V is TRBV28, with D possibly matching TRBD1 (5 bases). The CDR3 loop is CASSPRGSNQPQHF. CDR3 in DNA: TGTGCCAGCAGTCCTAGGGGTAGCAATCAGCCCCAGCATTTT.